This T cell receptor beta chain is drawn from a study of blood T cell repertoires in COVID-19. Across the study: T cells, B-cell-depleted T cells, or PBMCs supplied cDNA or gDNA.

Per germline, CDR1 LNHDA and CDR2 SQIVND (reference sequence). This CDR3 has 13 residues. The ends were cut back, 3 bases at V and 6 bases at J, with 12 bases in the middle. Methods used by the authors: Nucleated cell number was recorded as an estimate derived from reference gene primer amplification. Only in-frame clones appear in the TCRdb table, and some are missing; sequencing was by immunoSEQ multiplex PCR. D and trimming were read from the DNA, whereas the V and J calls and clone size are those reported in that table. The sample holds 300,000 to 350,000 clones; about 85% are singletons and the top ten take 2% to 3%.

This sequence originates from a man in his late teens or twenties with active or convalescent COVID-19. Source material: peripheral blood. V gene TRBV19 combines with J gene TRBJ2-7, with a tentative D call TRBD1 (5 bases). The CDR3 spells CASSMRPTGEQYF. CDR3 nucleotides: TGTGCCAGTAGTATGCGGCCAACAGGCGAGCAGTACTTC. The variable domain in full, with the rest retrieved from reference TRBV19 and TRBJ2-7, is DGGITQSPKYLFRKEGQNVTLSCEQNLNHDAMYWYRQDPGQGLRLIYYSQIVNDFQKGDIAEGYSVSREKKESFPLTVTSAQKNPTAFYLCASSMRPTGEQYFGPGTRLTVT.